This T cell receptor (beta chain) was recovered during a study of patients and donors after allogeneic stem cell transplantation. A single record per CDR3 protein comes from TCRdb applying MiXCR to the RT-PCR reads. This sample has over 350,000 distinct CDR3 sequences, with about a sixth found just once. Germline V gene data show CDR1 as SEHNR and CDR2 as FQNEAQ (reference sequence). The CDR3 consists of 12 residues. Trimming removed 0 bases at V and 4 bases at J, with 3 bases between. What was sequenced was blood, either unsorted or a sorted T cell fraction (not recorded which). The receptor comes from a human donor who was either an allogeneic HSCT recipient or a stem cell or donor lymphocyte infusion donor (not recorded which). It is not recorded whose cells these are; they may come from a transplant donor. V gene TRBV7-9 combines with J gene TRBJ1-1; D ambiguous. The CDR3 sequence: CASSLAVTEAFF. CDR3 nucleotide sequence: TGTGCCAGCAGCTTAGCCGTCACTGAAGCTTTCTTT.